This T cell receptor beta chain was sequenced during a study of blood T cell repertoires in COVID-19. Study information: PBMCs, B-cell-depleted T cells, or T cells were the source of the cDNA or gDNA that made up the material.

Original methodology: Estimates of nucleated cell counts were drawn from the amplification of reference gene primers. Measured with immunoSEQ multiplex PCR; TCRdb has only the in-frame clones, and not every one. For V, J and clone size, that table is used; D and trimming come from the DNA. The data hold a few hundred thousand clones, with 80% to 90% observed a single time. The sequence came from a woman in her sixties or seventies with COVID-19, enrolled during active disease. The sequenced material came from peripheral blood.

The CDR3, as DNA: TGTGCCAGCAGAGAGACAGGGGATTATTTTGATGAAAAACTGTTTTTT. It is translated as CASRETGDYFDEKLFF. V usage is TRBV25-1 and J usage is TRBJ1-4; 8 bases agree with TRBD1. There are 16 residues in the CDR3. Germline CDR1 MGHDK, CDR2 SYGVNS. Losses at the gene ends were 6 bases for V and 6 bases for J; bases not matched to a gene: 12.